The T cell receptor beta chain under discussion was sequenced for a study of T cell responses to AZD1222 COVID-19 vaccine. The germline V gene has CDR1 MNHEY and CDR2 SVGAGI. This CDR3 contains 14 residues. The V and J ends lost 10 bases and 3 bases respectively, with 18 bases between them. Study results and limitations: It should be noted that donors were predominantly white British and more often female, and clonal diversity was possibly underestimated. Repertoires were collected only later (after the peak T cell response had occurred).

TCRdb's copy holds only in-frame clones and misses some; the assay was immunoSEQ multiplex PCR. The table has about 92,000 clones, approximately 90% seen once. A remark on this clone: As yet, its antigen is unknown.

This TCR came from an adult in good health. This material consisted of peripheral blood, taken on day 0 of AZD1222 vaccination. The rearrangement links TRBV6-5 to TRBJ1-1; D gene unclear. CDR3 nucleotides: TGTGCCAACACCAGGAGCAGGTTTCACACTGAAGCTTTCTTT. This sequence encodes CANTRSRFHTEAFF.